Listed below are T cell receptor beta chains from one sample, sequenced in a study of cytomegalovirus exposure and HLA in healthy donors. Using immunoSEQ multiplex PCR, the repertoire was profiled, and TCRdb retains in-frame clones only, with some absent. The sample includes 200,000 to 250,000 clones, 65% to 85% of them seen just once. Material: PBMCs. The receptors here all came from a middle-aged man in good health and CMV-seronegative. CDR3s include the opening cysteine and the closing phenylalanine or tryptophan. D genes are given only for firm matches.

J gene,V gene,D gene,CDR3 DNA,CDR3 protein
TRBJ1-4,TRBV27,.,TGTGCCAGCAGTTTAGATTGGCCAGCAACTAATGAAAAACTGTTTTTT,CASSLDWPATNEKLFF
TRBJ2-3,TRBV4-2,TRBD1,TGTGCCAGCAGCCATTTGGACCAGGGGGCTAGCACAGATACGCAGTATTTT,CASSHLDQGASTDTQYF
TRBJ2-7,TRBV9,TRBD1,TGTGCCAGCAGCGTCCGGACAGGGGCTGACGAGCAGTACTTC,CASSVRTGADEQYF
TRBJ1-4,TRBV28,.,TGTGCCAGTTGTCGGGGGGGGCTCGGCGAAAAACTGTTTTTT,CASCRGGLGEKLFF
TRBJ1-2,TRBV5-6,.,TGTGCCAGCAGCCAAGGACTGAACTATGGCTACACCTTC,CASSQGLNYGYTF
TRBJ2-1,TRBV27,.,TGTGCCAGCAGTTTCTCTAGCGTACGAACCTACAATGAGCAGTTCTTC,CASSFSSVRTYNEQFF
TRBJ2-3,TRBV9,TRBD2,TGTGCCAGCAGCGAGGGGACTAGCAAAGATACGCAGTATTTT,CASSEGTSKDTQYF
TRBJ2-1,TRBV11-2,TRBD2,TGTGCCAGCAGCTTAGACGGGACTAGTATCTATGAGCAGTTCTTC,CASSLDGTSIYEQFF
TRBJ2-5,TRBV5-1,TRBD2,TGCGCCAGCAGCCCGGGACAGGGACTAGCGGGAGGGCAAGGGGAGACCCAGTACTTC,CASSPGQGLAGGQGETQYF
TRBJ2-7,TRBV5-8,.,TGTGCCAGCAGCAAGAACTACGAGCAGTACTTC,CASSKNYEQYF
TRBJ2-2,TRBV27,TRBD2,TGTGCCAGCAGTCCAACCCCGGGACTAATTGGTTCTGCCGGGGAGCTGTTTTTT,CASSPTPGLIGSAGELFF
TRBJ2-4,TRBV5-4,TRBD2,TGTGCCAGCAGCTTGGAGGGACTAGCGGGAGGGCCCAACATTCAGTACTTC,CASSLEGLAGGPNIQYF
TRBJ2-5,TRBV19,TRBD2,TGTGCCACCACTAGCGCGTACCAAGAGACCCAGTACTTC,CATTSAYQETQYF
TRBJ2-3,TRBV19,TRBD2,TGTGCCAGTAGTGTCGGGAGGGCTTCACGCACAGATACGCAGTATTTT,CASSVGRASRTDTQYF